This T cell receptor beta chain comes out of a study of shared clonotypes between healthy human individuals. Here immunoSEQ multiplex PCR was the method, and the copy in TCRdb shows in-frame clones only, minus some. The data show approximately 350,000 clones, with 90% to 98% seen just once and about 0.34% held by the top ten. Unmatched junction bases numbered 3, after V lost 6 bases and J lost 1 base. Per germline, CDR1 MNHNS and CDR2 SASEGT. There are 15 residues in the CDR3. The receptor was isolated from a man aged 30-40 years in good health. V usage is TRBV6-1 and J usage is TRBJ2-1; 10 bases match TRBD2. Sequencing input: memory CD8+ T cells sorted from blood. Subset meaning: CD45RO+ cells pooled with CCR7-negative TemRA cells. This CDR3 is CASRVSGGSYNEQFF. The CDR3, as DNA: TGTGCCAGCAGGGTTAGCGGGGGGTCCTACAATGAGCAGTTCTTC.